The 20 T cell receptor beta chains in this list originate from one sample, sequenced in a study of blood T cells in healthy people across ages. The use of a sample-barcoded 5' primer and a J-beta primer mix characterized a second PCR of roughly 6 to 11 cycles. TCRdb independently ran MiXCR on the 5' RACE reads; one entry per CDR3 protein. Among approximately 690,000 distinct CDR3 sequences listed, under 65% were seen once. The specimen was blood. These receptors originate from a man aged 55-75 years in good health.

This clonotype has just one count. The chain joins TRBV5-1 to TRBJ2-1; weak D call: TRBD2 (5 bases). CDR3 length: 13 amino acids. V was trimmed by 10 bases and J by 5 bases, leaving 16 bases between them. CDR1 SGHRS and CDR2 YFSETQ come from the germline V gene. The CDR3 here is CAGNRGNDNEQFF. The CDR3 DNA follows: TGCGCCGGCAATCGGGGAAACGACAATGAGCAGTTCTTC. Drawing the rest from reference TRBV5-1 and TRBJ2-1, the complete variable domain is KAGVTQTPRYLIKTRGQQVTLSCSPISGHRSVSWYQQTPGQGLQFLFEYFSETQRNKGNFPGRFSGRQFSNSRSEMNVSTLELGDSALYLCAGNRGNDNEQFFGPGTRLTVL.

V gene TRBV3-1 combines with J gene TRBJ2-5; possible D gene TRBD1, 6 bases. V was trimmed by 0 bases and J by 4 bases, leaving 6 bases between them. This CDR3 spans 13 amino acids. The germline gives CDR1 LGHDT, CDR2 YNNKEL (reference sequence). For the CDR3, the DNA is TGTGCCAGCAGCCAAGAGGACAGAGAGACCCAGTACTTC. Its translation: CASSQEDRETQYF.

This clonotype came up a few times. CDR3 residues: CSATRSGGAYEQYF. CDR3 sequence (DNA): TGCAGTGCTACACGGAGCGGGGGGGCCTACGAGCAGTACTTC. This rearrangement joins TRBV20-1 to TRBJ2-7; the match to TRBD2 covers 10 bases. The CDR3 runs to 14 residues. V trimming: 4 bases; J trimming: 2 bases; junction bases outside the gene matches: 5. CDR1 is DFQATT, CDR2 SNEGSKA, per germline (reference sequence).

The V gene is TRBV12-3 or TRBV12-4, the J gene TRBJ2-3, with 7 bases that match TRBD2. CDR3 size: 17 residues. The V gene end was trimmed by 5 bases and the J gene end by 2 bases; junction bases not matched to a gene: 13. CDR3 sequence reads: CASSTTRDYPNTDTQYF. CDR3 nucleotide sequence: TGTGCCAGCAGTACGACCCGGGACTACCCAAACACAGATACGCAGTATTTT.

This chain uses TRBV3-1 with TRBJ1-6; 10 bases map to TRBD1. Germline CDR1 is LGHDT and CDR2 is YNNKEL (reference sequence). The CDR3 length is 14 residues. Germline trimming cut 4 bases from V and 13 bases from J; bases unmatched to any gene: 7. The DNA for the CDR3 is TGTGCCAGCAGCCGAGGACAGGGGGGCGATCCCCTCCACTTT. Translation: CASSRGQGGDPLHF.

This clonotype was picked up a small number of times. V and J are TRBV7-2 and TRBJ2-5, with unresolved D. Germline assignment: CDR1 SGHTA and CDR2 FQGNSA. The CDR3 covers 15 residues. V was cut by 1 base and J by 2 bases, with 11 bases left in between. Here the CDR3 reads CASSLVGTVQETQYF. In DNA, the CDR3 is TGTGCCAGCAGCTTAGTCGGCACAGTACAAGAGACCCAGTACTTC.

The table lists this clonotype with many counts. This rearrangement joins TRBV10-3 to TRBJ2-5; the D is unclear. Germline CDR1 is ENHRY and CDR2 is SYGVKD. The CDR3 contains 13 residues. V gave up 9 bases and J gave up 2 bases, with 13 bases separating them. The CDR3 here is CAIKPGPQETQYF. CDR3 bases: TGTGCCATTAAACCGGGCCCACAAGAGACCCAGTACTTC.

This clonotype was detected only a few times. This chain uses TRBV3-1 with TRBJ2-7; D perhaps matches TRBD1 (5 bases). V dropped 0 bases and J dropped 2 bases, with 11 bases sitting between them. The CDR3 has 15 amino acids. In germline, CDR1 is LGHDT, CDR2 YNNKEL (reference sequence). DNA of the CDR3: TGTGCCAGCAGCCAAGAAGGACACCCACCCTACGAGCAGTACTTC. Protein product: CASSQEGHPPYEQYF.

This clonotype appeared a few times. The V and J genes are TRBV20-1 and TRBJ2-7; 11 bases are a match to TRBD2. The CDR3 runs to 14 residues. V lost 6 bases to trimming and J lost 4 bases; unmatched junction nucleotides: 8. Looked up from germline, CDR1 is DFQATT and CDR2 is SNEGSKA (reference sequence). The CDR3 DNA is TGCAGTGCGGGAGCTAGCGGGGGGAAGTACGAGCAGTACTTC. Its protein product is CSAGASGGKYEQYF.

V gene TRBV3-1 combines with J gene TRBJ1-4; D call uncertain. The CDR3 has 11 amino acids. Per the germline V gene, CDR1 is LGHDT and CDR2 is YNNKEL (reference sequence). V dropped 2 bases and J dropped 10 bases, with 5 bases sitting between them. For the CDR3, the DNA is TGTGCCAGCAGCCAAAAGGGAAAACTGTTTTTT. Protein product: CASSQKGKLFF.

This chain uses TRBV7-2 with TRBJ2-3; 9 nucleotides align to TRBD1. The V and J ends lost 5 bases and 8 bases, in that order; junction bases with no gene match: 2. Germline CDR1 reads SGHTA; CDR2 reads FQGNSA. This CDR3 is 12 amino acids long. The CDR3 loop reads CASSRQGVTQYF. The CDR3 DNA sequence: TGTGCCAGCAGCCGACAGGGGGTTACGCAGTATTTT.

The chain couples TRBV25-1 to TRBJ2-7; 8 bases map to TRBD2. With 10 bases clipped from V and 6 bases from J, the junction kept 5 bases outside the gene matches. CDR1 is MGHDK, CDR2 SYGVNS, per germline. The CDR3 totals 11 residues. CDR3 in DNA: TGTGCCACTCGGGAGGGCCCCGAGCAGTACTTC. Translating gives CATREGPEQYF.

This chain uses TRBV24-1 with TRBJ1-6, with TRBD1 matching over 8 bases. CDR1 KGHDR and CDR2 SFDVKD come from the germline V gene. The ends lost 0 bases at V and 6 bases at J; junction bases unmatched: 12. The CDR3 is made up of 19 amino acids. The CDR3 DNA reads TGTGCCACCAGTGATTTGCCTGCAGGGGGCGGGACAGTTAATTCACCCCTCCACTTT. It yields the protein CATSDLPAGGGTVNSPLHF.

The chain uses TRBV6-2 or TRBV6-3 and TRBJ2-7; 12 nucleotides match TRBD2. The CDR3 is 15 amino acids. Germline CDR1 MNHEY, CDR2 SVGEGT. V shed 4 bases, J shed 3 bases, and the junction held 4 bases outside the gene matches. The CDR3 spells CASSSLAGGNYEQYF. The CDR3 nucleotides read TGTGCCAGCAGTTCACTAGCGGGGGGAAACTACGAGCAGTACTTC.

The chain couples TRBV3-1 to TRBJ2-1; no firm D call. The CDR3 totals 14 residues. V was trimmed by 4 bases and J by 4 bases, leaving 11 bases between them. Per the germline V gene, CDR1 is LGHDT and CDR2 is YNNKEL (reference sequence). The CDR3 DNA reads TGTGCCAGCAGCCCAGCCATAGGTTACAATGAGCAGTTCTTC. Its protein is CASSPAIGYNEQFF.

The chain is built from TRBV5-1 and TRBJ1-5; D might be TRBD1 (5 bases). In germline, CDR1 is SGHRS, CDR2 YFSETQ. This CDR3 is built from 15 residues. Between the trimmed V and J ends, which lost 4 bases and 4 bases, there was a span of 15 bases. The CDR3 DNA sequence: TGCGCCAGCAGCCGAGGGACGGCAGCTAATCAGCCCCAGCATTTT. Protein: CASSRGTAANQPQHF.

This rearrangement joins TRBV15 to TRBJ2-7; 11 nucleotides agree with TRBD1. J gave up 5 bases and V 0 bases, and 6 bases lay outside the gene matches. From germline, CDR1 is LNHNV and CDR2 YYDKDF (reference sequence). This CDR3 has 16 amino acids. The CDR3 loop is CATSRDFGTGGHEQYF. Written as DNA, the CDR3 is TGTGCCACCAGCAGAGATTTCGGGACAGGGGGGCACGAGCAGTACTTC.

The rearrangement joins TRBV27 to TRBJ2-3, with D possibly called TRBD1 or TRBD2 (6 bases each). Germline assignment: CDR1 MNHEY and CDR2 SMNVEV (reference sequence). The CDR3 has 16 amino acids. The V and J ends lost 4 bases and 1 base respectively, with 15 bases between them. The CDR3 loop reads CASSSRGRGGTDTQYF. CDR3 nucleotides: TGTGCCAGCAGTTCCCGGGGGCGAGGTGGCACAGATACGCAGTATTTT.

The chain is built from TRBV20-1 and TRBJ1-6; 9 bases line up with TRBD1. This CDR3 spans 14 amino acids. The V gene end was trimmed by 5 bases and the J gene end by 6 bases; junction bases not matched to a gene: 5. Looked up from germline, CDR1 is DFQATT and CDR2 is SNEGSKA (reference sequence). The chain's CDR3 is CSAPPGQGNSPLHF. CDR3 coding DNA: TGCAGTGCTCCCCCGGGACAGGGTAATTCACCCCTCCACTTT.

The genes are TRBV4-2 and TRBJ2-3; no clear D gene. The length of the CDR3 is 15 residues. Germline V gene sequence: CDR1 LGHNA, CDR2 YNFKEQ. V lost 1 base and J lost 3, with 11 bases in between. The CDR3 DNA reads TGTGCCAGCAGCCAAGGGACCGTTGGGACAGATACGCAGTATTTT. Translation: CASSQGTVGTDTQYF.